What follows describes a single T cell receptor beta chain. What it recognizes is unknown. The TCR library protocol was used to attach unique molecular identifiers. These identifiers were attached to individual cDNA molecules. TCRdb fed the 5' RACE reads into MiXCR, producing one record per CDR3 protein. This table holds 50,000 to 60,000 distinct CDR3 sequences, approximately 9.9% found once. V dropped 0 bases and J dropped 9 bases, with 9 bases sitting between them. CDR3 length: 13 amino acids. The sample originates from a study of early T cells in non-severe SARS-CoV-2 infection. The overall study: Sequenced material consisted of bulk RNA (from unsorted whole blood), and chains were unpaired.

Findings and caveats of the study: Reliance on VDJdb matching favored anti-spike CD8 responses; private and CD4 specificities were missed.

The chain is built from TRBV12-3 or TRBV12-4 and TRBJ2-1; maybe TRBD2 (5 bases). The material sequenced was whole blood. This clonotype was sampled from an adult who was a healthcare worker with PCR-confirmed SARS-CoV-2 infection or an uninfected control (not recorded which). CDR3 DNA sequence: TGTGCCAGCAGTTTAGCGGACTGGCCTGAGCAGTTCTTC. Its translation: CASSLADWPEQFF.